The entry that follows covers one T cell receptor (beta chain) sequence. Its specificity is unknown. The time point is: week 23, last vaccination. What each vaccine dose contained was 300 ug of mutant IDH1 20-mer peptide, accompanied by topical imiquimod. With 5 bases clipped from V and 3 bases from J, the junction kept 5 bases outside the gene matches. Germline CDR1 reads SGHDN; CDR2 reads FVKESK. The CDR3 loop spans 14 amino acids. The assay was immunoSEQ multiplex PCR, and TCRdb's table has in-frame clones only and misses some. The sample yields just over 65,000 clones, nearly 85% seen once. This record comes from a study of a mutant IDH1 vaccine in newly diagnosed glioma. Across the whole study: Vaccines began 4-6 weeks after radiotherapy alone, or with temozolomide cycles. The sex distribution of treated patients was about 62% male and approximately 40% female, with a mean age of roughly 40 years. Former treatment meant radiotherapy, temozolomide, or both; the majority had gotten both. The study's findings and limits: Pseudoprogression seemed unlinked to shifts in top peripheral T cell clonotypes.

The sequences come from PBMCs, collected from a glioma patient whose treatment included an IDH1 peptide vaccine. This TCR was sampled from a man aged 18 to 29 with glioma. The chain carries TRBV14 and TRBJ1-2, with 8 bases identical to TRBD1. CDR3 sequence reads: CASSTMTGDYGYTF. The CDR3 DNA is TGTGCCAGCAGCACCATGACAGGGGACTATGGCTACACCTTC.